The text below deals with one T cell receptor beta chain. This specimen comes from a study of blood T cell repertoires in COVID-19. As for the study in general: Samples came from the United States, Italy and Spain, spanning acute and convalescent COVID-19.

Study processing details: By means of reference gene primer amplification, nucleated cell counts were estimated. Sequenced by immunoSEQ multiplex PCR; TCRdb stores in-frame clones only, minus some. The DNA gave D and trimming, while V, J and clone size come from that table. This table holds tens of thousands of clones, around nine tenths found once. The TCR was taken from a human donor in a cohort sampled during active COVID-19. The sample comprised peripheral blood.

CDR3 sequence (DNA): TGCGCCAGCAGCCAAGTACTACTCGGGACAGCTTCCTATGGCTACACCTTC. This gives the protein CASSQVLLGTASYGYTF. This rearrangement joins TRBV4-3 to TRBJ1-2, with TRBD1 identical over 7 bases. Germline loops: CDR1 LGHNA, CDR2 YSLEER. V dropped 1 base and J dropped 4; count of bases not matched to a gene: 12. The CDR3 spans 17 residues.